Listed here are 7 T cell receptor beta chains from one sample, sequenced in a study of blood T cell repertoires in COVID-19. Libraries were prepared by immunoSEQ multiplex PCR; TCRdb keeps only in-frame clonotypes and omits some of them. There are fewer than 250,000 clones in the sample; 85% to 90% occur only once, and 0.87% lies in the top ten. The sample was PBMCs or T cells enriched from blood (not recorded which). Every receptor here comes from a man in his fifties who had been exposed to COVID-19.

V and J are TRBV6-5 and TRBJ1-1; a weak D match, TRBD1 (6 bases). The CDR3 sequence is 16 residues long. V was clipped by 0 bases and J by 4 bases, with 15 bases between them. Germline CDR1 MNHEY, CDR2 SVGAGI. The CDR3 DNA is TGTGCCAGCAGTTACTCATCAGGCCTAGGGGGCACTGAAGCTTTCTTT. This gives the protein CASSYSSGLGGTEAFF.

The CDR3 loop is CATSSLAGGLTDTQYF. Here the CDR3 DNA reads TGTGCCACCAGCAGCTTAGCGGGGGGCCTCACAGATACGCAGTATTTT. This chain connects TRBV15 to TRBJ2-3, with 10 bases fitting TRBD2. Trimming took 3 bases from V and 2 from J; bases not matched to a gene: 5. The CDR3 has 16 residues. Germline assignment: CDR1 LNHNV and CDR2 YYDKDF (reference sequence).

DNA for the CDR3: TGCAGCGTTTGTCTCTCCGGTCAGCCCCAGCATTTT. Encoded protein: CSVCLSGQPQHF. The chain employs TRBV29-1 and TRBJ1-5; the D is unclear. V was clipped by 5 bases and J by 6 bases, with 11 bases between them. The germline gives CDR1 SQVTM, CDR2 ANQGSEA. The CDR3 has 12 amino acids. Full variable domain (outside the CDR3, taken from reference TRBV29-1 and TRBJ1-5): SAVISQKPSRDICQRGTSLTIQCQVDSQVTMMFWYRQQPGQSLTLIATANQGSEATYESGFVIDKFPISRPNLTFSTLTVSNMSPEDSSIYLCSVCLSGQPQHFGDGTRLSIL.

The J gene is TRBJ1-5, the V gene TRBV6-5; 7 bases agree with TRBD1. The CDR3 extends over 15 amino acids. Germline V gene lookup returns CDR1 MNHEY and CDR2 SVGAGI. V gave up 4 bases and J gave up 0 bases; unmatched junction bases: 3. The CDR3 nucleotides read TGTGCCAGCAGTTCCCAGGGGGATAGCAATCAGCCCCAGCATTTT. Protein sequence: CASSSQGDSNQPQHF.

This clone was counted many times. V is TRBV30 and J is TRBJ2-7; the D gene is possibly TRBD2 (6 bases). Germline CDR1 reads GTSNPN; CDR2 reads SVGIG (reference sequence). The V and J ends lost 0 bases and 9 bases respectively, with 15 bases between them. The length of the CDR3 is 13 residues. This CDR3 reads CAWSVLTSSAQYV. CDR3 DNA sequence: TGTGCCTGGAGTGTACTAACTAGCTCTGCGCAGTACGTC.

V gene TRBV5-1 combines with J gene TRBJ2-6; unclear D gene. The CDR3 contains 17 residues. Trimming took off 0 bases at V and 0 bases at J, with 10 bases between the two ends. Looked up from germline, CDR1 is SGHRS and CDR2 is YFSETQ. The CDR3 here is CASSLVSPSSGANVLTF. The CDR3 bases are TGCGCCAGCAGCTTGGTTTCCCCGAGCTCTGGGGCCAACGTCCTGACTTTC.

The genes are TRBV5-1 and TRBJ2-1; possibly TRBD2 for D (5 bases). Germline CDR1 is SGHRS and CDR2 is YFSETQ. The V end lost 4 bases, the J end lost 2 bases, and 16 bases lay between the germline ends. This CDR3 is 16 amino acids long. The DNA for the CDR3 is TGCGCCAGCAGCCTGATTCCTAGAGCGGCCTACAATGAGCAGTTCTTC. Its translation: CASSLIPRAAYNEQFF.